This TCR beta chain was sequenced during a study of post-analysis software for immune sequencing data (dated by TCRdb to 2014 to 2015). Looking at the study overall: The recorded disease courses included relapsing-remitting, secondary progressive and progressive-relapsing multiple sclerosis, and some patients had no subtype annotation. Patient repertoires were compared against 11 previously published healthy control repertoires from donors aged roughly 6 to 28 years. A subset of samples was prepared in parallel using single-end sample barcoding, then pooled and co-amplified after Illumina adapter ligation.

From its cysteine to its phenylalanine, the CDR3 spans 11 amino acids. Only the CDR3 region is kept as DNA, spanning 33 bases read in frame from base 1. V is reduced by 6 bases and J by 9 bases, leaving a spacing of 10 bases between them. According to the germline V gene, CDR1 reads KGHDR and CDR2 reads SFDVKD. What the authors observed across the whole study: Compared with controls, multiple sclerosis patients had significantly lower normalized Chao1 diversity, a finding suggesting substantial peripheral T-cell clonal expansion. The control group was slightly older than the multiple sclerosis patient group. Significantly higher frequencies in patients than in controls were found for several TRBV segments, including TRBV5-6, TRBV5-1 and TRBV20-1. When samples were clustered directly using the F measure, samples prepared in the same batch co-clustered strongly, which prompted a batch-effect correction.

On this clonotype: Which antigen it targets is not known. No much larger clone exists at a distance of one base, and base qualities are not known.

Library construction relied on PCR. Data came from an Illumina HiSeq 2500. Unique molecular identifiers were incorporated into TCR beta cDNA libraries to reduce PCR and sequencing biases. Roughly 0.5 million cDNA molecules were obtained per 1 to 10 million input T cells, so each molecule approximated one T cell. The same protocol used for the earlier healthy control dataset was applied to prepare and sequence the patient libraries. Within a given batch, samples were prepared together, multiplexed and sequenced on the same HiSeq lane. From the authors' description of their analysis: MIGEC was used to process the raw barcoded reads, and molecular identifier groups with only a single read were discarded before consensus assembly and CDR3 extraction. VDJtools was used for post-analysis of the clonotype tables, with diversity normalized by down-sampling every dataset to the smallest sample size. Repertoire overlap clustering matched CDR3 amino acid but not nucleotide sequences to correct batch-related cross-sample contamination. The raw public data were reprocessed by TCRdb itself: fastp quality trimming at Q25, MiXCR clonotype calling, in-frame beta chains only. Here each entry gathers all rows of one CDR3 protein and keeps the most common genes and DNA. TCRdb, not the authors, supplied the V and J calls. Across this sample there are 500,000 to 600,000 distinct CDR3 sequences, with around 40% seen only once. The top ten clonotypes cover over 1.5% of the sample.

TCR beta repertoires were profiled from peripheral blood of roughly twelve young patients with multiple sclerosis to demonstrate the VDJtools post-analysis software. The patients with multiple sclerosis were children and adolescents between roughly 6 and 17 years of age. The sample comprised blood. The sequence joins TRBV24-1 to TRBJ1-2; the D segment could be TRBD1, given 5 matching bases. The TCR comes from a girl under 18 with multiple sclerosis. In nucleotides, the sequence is TGTGCCACCAGTCGGCAGGGCAGCTACACCTTC. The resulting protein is CATSRQGSYTF.